This entry features one T cell receptor beta chain sequence. What it recognizes is unknown. The data were obtained in a study of T cell clones after liver transplantation. At the level of the study: Post-transplant blood was tracked for graft-donor-reactive T cell clones identified in a pre-transplant mixed lymphocyte reaction. Study-wide results and caveats: These preliminary findings come from unstandardized post-transplant sampling times.

The CDR3 runs 12 residues. Deletions cut 7 bases from V and 11 bases from J, with 14 bases between. Germline CDR1 is SGHVS and CDR2 is FNYEAQ. The table came from immunoSEQ multiplex PCR; TCRdb's copy has only in-frame clones and leaves some out. The sample holds around 18,000 clones, 85% to 90% seen once. The chain recombines TRBV7-6 with TRBJ1-4, with D perhaps TRBD1 (6 bases). The sample in question was CD8+ T cells from blood, obtained 45 to 46 months after liver transplant. The origin of this receptor is a human patient who received a liver transplant. Some T cells may have originated in the graft donor. The CDR3 coding sequence is TGTGCCAGCACCTCCCCAGGGGACAAACTGTTTTTT. Protein product: CASTSPGDKLFF.